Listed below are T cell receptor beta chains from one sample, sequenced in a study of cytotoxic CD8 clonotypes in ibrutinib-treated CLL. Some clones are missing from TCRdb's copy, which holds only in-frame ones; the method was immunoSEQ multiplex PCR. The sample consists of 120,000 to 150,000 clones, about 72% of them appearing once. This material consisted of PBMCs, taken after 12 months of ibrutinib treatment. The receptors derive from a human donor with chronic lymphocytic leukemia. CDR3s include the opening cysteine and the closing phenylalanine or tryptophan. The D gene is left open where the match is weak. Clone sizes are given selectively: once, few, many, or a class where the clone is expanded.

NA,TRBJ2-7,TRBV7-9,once,CASRETGVTEQYF,TGTGCCAGCAGGGAGACTGGGGTTACCGAGCAGTACTTC
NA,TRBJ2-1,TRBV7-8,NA,CASSLVSWGVEQFF,TGTGCCAGCAGCTTGGTCAGTTGGGGGGTTGAGCAGTTCTTC
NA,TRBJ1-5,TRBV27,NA,CASGVTGFNQPQHF,TGTGCCAGCGGCGTTACAGGTTTCAATCAGCCCCAGCATTTT
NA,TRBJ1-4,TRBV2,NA,CASIPGKGLGRTNEKLFF,TGTGCCAGCATCCCCGGGAAGGGTTTGGGTCGAACTAATGAAAAACTGTTTTTT
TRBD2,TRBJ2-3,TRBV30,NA,CAWRRTSGGYTQYF,TGTGCCTGGAGACGCACTAGCGGGGGTTATACGCAGTATTTT
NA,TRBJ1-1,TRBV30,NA,CACNRDGTHSYGNTEAFF,TGTGCCTGCAACCGCGACGGGACTCATAGTTATGGGAACACTGAAGCTTTCTTT
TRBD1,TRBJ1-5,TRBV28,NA,CASTPDRGLQPQHF,TGTGCCAGCACCCCGGACAGGGGGCTTCAGCCCCAGCATTTT
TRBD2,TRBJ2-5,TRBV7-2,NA,CASSSGTSGTLQETQYF,TGTGCCAGCAGCTCCGGGACTAGCGGGACCTTGCAAGAGACCCAGTACTTC
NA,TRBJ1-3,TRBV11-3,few,CASSPRGETGNTIYF,TGTGCCAGCAGCCCGCGTGGGGAGACTGGAAACACCATATATTTT
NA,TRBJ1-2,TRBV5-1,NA,CASSFRPSNYGYTF,TGCGCCAGCAGCTTCAGACCGTCTAACTATGGCTACACCTTC
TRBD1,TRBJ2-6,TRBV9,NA,CASSSTGLASGANVLTF,TGTGCCAGCAGCTCGACAGGGTTGGCCTCTGGGGCCAACGTCCTGACTTTC
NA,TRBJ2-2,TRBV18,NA,CASSPKLADTGELFF,TGTGCCAGCTCACCAAAACTAGCTGACACCGGGGAGCTGTTTTTT
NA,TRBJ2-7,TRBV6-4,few,CASSVLQGGEQYF,TGTGCCAGCAGTGTGCTACAGGGAGGCGAGCAGTACTTC
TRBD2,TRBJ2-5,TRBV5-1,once,CASSLASGGLETQYF,TGCGCCAGCAGCTTGGCGTCGGGGGGGCTGGAGACCCAGTACTTC
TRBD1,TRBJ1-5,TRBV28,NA,CASSFRQGPPHF,TGTGCCAGCAGTTTCCGACAGGGCCCACCTCATTTT
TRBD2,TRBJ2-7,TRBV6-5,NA,CASSYASGSYEQYF,TGTGCCAGCAGTTATGCTAGCGGGAGCTACGAGCAGTACTTC
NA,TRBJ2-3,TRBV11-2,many,CASSRAHPRGTDTQYF,TGTGCCAGCAGCAGGGCCCACCCCCGGGGCACAGATACGCAGTATTTT
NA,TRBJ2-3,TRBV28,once,CASREGRSTDTQYF,TGTGCCAGCAGAGAGGGACGTAGCACAGATACGCAGTATTTT
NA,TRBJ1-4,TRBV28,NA,CASSPNPGGILFF,TGTGCCAGCAGCCCAAACCCCGGGGGGATACTGTTTTTT
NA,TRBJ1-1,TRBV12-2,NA,CASRLQPKQGRAEAFF,TGTGCAAGTCGACTTCAGCCCAAACAGGGGCGGGCTGAAGCTTTCTTT
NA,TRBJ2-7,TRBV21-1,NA,CASSNDTRTSGRKYEQYF,TGTGCCAGCAGCAACGACACACGAACTAGCGGGAGAAAGTACGAGCAGTACTTC
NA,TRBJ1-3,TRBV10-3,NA,CAITATEAGNTIYF,TGTGCCATCACAGCGACAGAAGCTGGAAACACCATATATTTT
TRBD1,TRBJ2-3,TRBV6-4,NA,CASKQGGGDTQYF,TGTGCCAGCAAACAGGGGGGTGGAGATACGCAGTATTTT
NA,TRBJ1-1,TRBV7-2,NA,CASSLRREAEAFF,TGTGCCAGCAGCTTAAGAAGGGAGGCTGAAGCTTTCTTT
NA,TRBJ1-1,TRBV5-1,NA,CASSLGTLNTEAFF,TGCGCCAGCAGCTTAGGGACACTGAACACTGAAGCTTTCTTT
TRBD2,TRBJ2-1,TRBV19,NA,CASSLGAGVGGEQFF,TGTGCCAGTAGTTTAGGGGCGGGAGTGGGAGGTGAGCAGTTCTTC
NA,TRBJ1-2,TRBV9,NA,CASSLSGEANYGYTF,TGTGCCAGCAGCCTAAGTGGGGAAGCGAACTATGGCTACACCTTC
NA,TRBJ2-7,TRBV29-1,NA,CSVQYAGTAMYEQYF,TGCAGCGTCCAATACGCGGGCACCGCGATGTACGAGCAGTACTTC
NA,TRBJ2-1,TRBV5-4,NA,CASSLGLGIASPNEQFF,TGTGCCAGCAGCTTGGGCCTGGGGATAGCGTCGCCTAATGAGCAGTTCTTC
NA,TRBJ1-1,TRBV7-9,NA,CASSLGFPGPGGSTEAFF,TGTGCCAGCAGCTTAGGGTTCCCCGGGCCAGGCGGGAGCACTGAAGCTTTCTTT
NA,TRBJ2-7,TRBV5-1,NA,CASTLGQGITPEQYF,TGCGCCAGCACCCTAGGGCAGGGGATAACCCCGGAGCAGTACTTC
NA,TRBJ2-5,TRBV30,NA,CAWSVPEETQYF,TGTGCCTGGAGTGTACCAGAAGAGACCCAGTACTTC
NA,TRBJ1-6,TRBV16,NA,CASSHGGLGSYNSPLHF,TGTGCCAGCAGCCATGGGGGACTAGGTTCCTATAATTCACCCCTCCACTTT
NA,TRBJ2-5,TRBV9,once,CASARGGDQETQYF,TGTGCCAGCGCCCGAGGAGGGGATCAAGAGACCCAGTACTTC
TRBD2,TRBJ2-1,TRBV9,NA,CASSQRLAPYNEQFF,TGTGCCAGCAGCCAACGACTAGCGCCCTACAATGAGCAGTTCTTC
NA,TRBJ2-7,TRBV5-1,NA,CASSLVLSYEQYF,TGCGCCAGCAGCTTGGTTCTCTCCTACGAGCAGTACTTC
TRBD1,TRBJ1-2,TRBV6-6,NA,CASSPPGQGYGYTF,TGTGCCAGCAGTCCCCCCGGACAGGGCTATGGCTACACCTTC
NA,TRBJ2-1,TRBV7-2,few,CASSPWAGNSYNEQFF,TGTGCCAGCAGCCCCTGGGCGGGGAATTCCTACAATGAGCAGTTCTTC
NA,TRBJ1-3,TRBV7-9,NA,CASSLATGGSGNTIYF,TGTGCCAGCAGCTTAGCGACAGGTGGCTCTGGAAACACCATATATTTT
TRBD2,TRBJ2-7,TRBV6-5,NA,CASSYEGRLAGLYF,TGTGCCAGCAGTTACGAGGGGCGGCTAGCGGGGTTGTACTTC
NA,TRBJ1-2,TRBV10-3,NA,CAISDRSGEDYGYTF,TGTGCCATCAGTGATCGGTCAGGGGAGGACTATGGCTACACCTTC
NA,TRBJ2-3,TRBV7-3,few,CASSPHLGTDTQYF,TGTGCCAGCAGTCCCCATCTGGGCACAGATACGCAGTATTTT
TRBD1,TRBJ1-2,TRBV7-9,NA,CASSSDRVWGLYGYTF,TGTGCCAGCAGCTCAGACAGGGTGTGGGGCCTCTATGGCTACACCTTC
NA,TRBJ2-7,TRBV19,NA,CASSMGRAFYEQYF,TGTGCCAGTAGTATGGGCAGGGCTTTCTACGAGCAGTACTTC
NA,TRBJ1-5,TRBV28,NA,CASSAPSGDQPQHF,TGTGCCAGCAGTGCACCGAGCGGGGATCAGCCCCAGCATTTT
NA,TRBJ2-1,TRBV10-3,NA,CAIRGASELSDEQFF,TGTGCCATCAGGGGGGCCAGTGAGCTTTCCGATGAGCAGTTCTTC
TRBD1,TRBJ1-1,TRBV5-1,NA,CASSRGQGAGAFF,TGCGCCAGCAGCCGCGGACAGGGGGCGGGCGCTTTCTTT
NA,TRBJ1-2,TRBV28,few,CASLANYGYTF,TGTGCCAGCCTCGCGAACTATGGCTACACCTTC
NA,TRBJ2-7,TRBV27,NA,CASTGGMSYEQYF,TGTGCCAGCACTGGCGGGATGTCCTACGAGCAGTACTTC
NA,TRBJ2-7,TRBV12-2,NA,CASRLKMGRDYEQYF,TGTGCAAGTCGCTTAAAGATGGGCAGGGACTACGAGCAGTACTTC
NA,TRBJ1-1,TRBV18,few,CASSPPLVGAPEAFF,TGTGCCAGCTCACCACCTCTGGTCGGGGCACCTGAAGCTTTCTTT
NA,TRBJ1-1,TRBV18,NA,CASSPPPGTTTNTEAFF,TGTGCCAGCTCACCACCGCCCGGGACAACCACGAACACTGAAGCTTTCTTT
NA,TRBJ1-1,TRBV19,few,CASSTRGQGTEAFF,TGTGCCAGTAGTACGAGGGGCCAGGGGACTGAAGCTTTCTTT